The 21 T cell receptor beta chains in this list originate from one sample, sequenced in a study of blood T cell repertoires in COVID-19. Produced via immunoSEQ multiplex PCR; TCRdb's table is partial and in-frame only. The profile shows about 220,000 clones, 75% to 90% of them singletons. Specimen: peripheral blood. All receptors come from a human donor in a cohort sampled during active COVID-19.

The V call is TRBV27, the J call TRBJ1-5; D is unresolved. The V and J ends lost 5 bases and 0 bases respectively, with 11 bases between them. Germline-derived CDR1 and CDR2 are MNHEY and SMNVEV (reference sequence). This CDR3 is built from 15 residues. CDR3 coding DNA: TGTGCCAGCAGTAGAACATCGTTTAGCAATCAGCCCCAGCATTTT. Its protein product is CASSRTSFSNQPQHF.

The sample holds one count of this clone. This rearrangement joins TRBV6-5 to TRBJ1-1; 9 bases agree with TRBD1. The germline V gene has CDR1 MNHEY and CDR2 SVGAGI. V lost 6 bases and J lost 5; bases outside the gene matches: 7. The CDR3 totals 14 residues. Written as DNA, the CDR3 is TGTGCCAGCAGAGGACAGGGGTCGGGGACTGAAGCTTTCTTT. Residues: CASRGQGSGTEAFF.

The chain is built from TRBV19 and TRBJ1-1; TRBD1 aligns across 7 bases. The CDR3 spans 15 residues. Trimming at V came to 2 bases and at J to 3 bases, leaving 6 bases not matched to a gene. The germline gives CDR1 LNHDA, CDR2 SQIVND (reference sequence). CDR3 residues: CASSITTGAYTEAFF. The CDR3 DNA reads as TGTGCCAGTAGTATAACAACAGGGGCTTACACTGAAGCTTTCTTT. The full variable domain, its missing parts supplied by reference TRBV19 and TRBJ1-1, is DGGITQSPKYLFRKEGQNVTLSCEQNLNHDAMYWYRQDPGQGLRLIYYSQIVNDFQKGDIAEGYSVSREKKESFPLTVTSAQKNPTAFYLCASSITTGAYTEAFFGQGTRLTVV.

This chain uses TRBV30 with TRBJ2-7, with D perhaps TRBD2 (5 bases). Germline assignment: CDR1 GTSNPN and CDR2 SVGIG (reference sequence). The CDR3 is 11 residues long. V lost 2 bases and J lost 9, with 11 bases in between. This CDR3 reads CAWSRSGMQYF. CDR3 sequence (DNA): TGTGCCTGGAGTCGTTCGGGGATGCAGTACTTC. The full variable domain, its missing parts supplied by reference TRBV30 and TRBJ2-7, is SQTIHQWPATLVQPVGSPLSLECTVEGTSNPNLYWYRQAAGRGLQLLFYSVGIGQISSEVPQNLSASRPQDRQFILSSKKLLLSDSGFYLCAWSRSGMQYFGPGTRLTVT.

The chain recombines TRBV28 with TRBJ2-7; 8 nucleotides match TRBD1. The germline gives CDR1 MDHEN, CDR2 SYDVKM. The CDR3 has 15 residues. The V and J ends lost 3 bases and 2 bases, in that order; junction bases with no gene match: 6. The CDR3 nucleotides read TGTGCCAGCAGTTTGACAGGGGTGACGACCTACGAGCAGTACTTC. This codes for CASSLTGVTTYEQYF.

The chain is built from TRBV6-1 and TRBJ2-7, with D perhaps matching TRBD1 (7 bases). V lost 2 bases, J lost 3 bases, and 14 bases lay in between. This CDR3 has 15 residues. The germline V gene encodes CDR1 MNHNS and CDR2 SASEGT. CDR3 protein: CASSEPSGGSYEQYF. CDR3 DNA sequence: TGTGCCAGCAGTGAACCGTCAGGGGGGAGCTACGAGCAGTACTTC.

This chain connects TRBV28 to TRBJ1-3; D perhaps matches TRBD1 (6 bases). Germline lookup yields CDR1 MDHEN and CDR2 SYDVKM. The CDR3 is 16 amino acids. Trimming removed 5 bases from V and 0 bases from J, with 14 bases in between. The CDR3 DNA reads as TGTGCCAGCAGTCCACCGAGGGGGAGCTCTGGAAACACCATATATTTT. The encoded protein is CASSPPRGSSGNTIYF.

This clone was observed a single time. V and J are TRBV5-5 and TRBJ2-7, with 9 nucleotides matching TRBD1. The trim removed 5 bases at V and 2 bases at J, leaving 11 bases unmatched. Germline loops: CDR1 SGHKS, CDR2 YYEKEE (reference sequence). The CDR3 length is 16 residues. The CDR3 sequence: CASSRDRAQITYEQYF. CDR3 in DNA: TGTGCCAGCAGTCGGGACAGGGCACAAATTACCTACGAGCAGTACTTC.

V and J are TRBV28 and TRBJ2-7, with 9 positions matching TRBD2. The CDR3 consists of 14 residues. With 8 bases clipped from V and 3 bases from J, the junction kept 8 bases outside the gene matches. The germline V gene encodes CDR1 MDHEN and CDR2 SYDVKM. DNA for the CDR3: TGTGCCAGCTTCAAAGCGGGAGGCCGCTACGAGCAGTACTTC. Its protein is CASFKAGGRYEQYF.

The rearrangement uses TRBV6-2 or TRBV6-3 and TRBJ2-3; 10 bases agree with TRBD2. In germline, CDR1 is MNHEY, CDR2 SVGEGT. There are 16 residues in the CDR3. Trimming cost V 2 bases and J 0 bases; bases outside gene matches: 2. The DNA of the CDR3 is TGTGCCAGCAGTTACGGGACTAGCGTTAGCACAGATACGCAGTATTTT. Encoded protein: CASSYGTSVSTDTQYF.

The rearrangement joins TRBV28 to TRBJ2-1, with D tentatively TRBD2 (5 bases). V shed 7 bases and J shed 0 bases, with 19 bases lying between them. Per germline, CDR1 MDHEN and CDR2 SYDVKM. The CDR3 has 17 amino acids. CDR3 loop: CASTQWGAIRSYNEQFF. For the CDR3, the DNA is TGTGCCAGCACGCAGTGGGGAGCGATCCGCTCCTACAATGAGCAGTTCTTC.

This chain connects TRBV30 to TRBJ2-1; 13 bases match TRBD2. Trimming at V came to 5 bases and at J to 4 bases, leaving 11 bases not matched to a gene. CDR3 length equals 17 residues. Germline lookup yields CDR1 GTSNPN and CDR2 SVGIG (reference sequence). The DNA for the CDR3 is TGTGCCTGGGTCAATACAAGGGGACTAGCGGGATACAATGAGCAGTTCTTC. Translation gives CAWVNTRGLAGYNEQFF.

The V gene is TRBV7-2, the J gene TRBJ1-4; D is possibly TRBD1 (5 bases). Deletions cut 2 bases from V and 7 bases from J, with 14 bases between. Germline V gene lookup returns CDR1 SGHTA and CDR2 FQGNSA. CDR3 length equals 15 residues. The CDR3 sequence is CASSLLSRGGEKLFF. DNA of the CDR3: TGTGCCAGCAGCTTATTGTCTCGGGGGGGTGAAAAACTGTTTTTT.

The rearrangement joins TRBV28 to TRBJ2-7, with 10 bases lining up with TRBD1. This CDR3 is 14 amino acids long. CDR1 MDHEN and CDR2 SYDVKM come from the germline V gene. Trimming removed 4 bases from V and 4 bases from J; junction bases left unmatched: 4. CDR3 DNA sequence: TGTGCCAGCAGTTCGGACAGGGGGGAGTACGAGCAGTACTTC. Its translation: CASSSDRGEYEQYF.

The chain uses TRBV27 and TRBJ1-5, with TRBD1 matching 11 bases. Trimming took 6 bases from V and 5 from J; bases not matched to a gene: 15. Germline V gene data show CDR1 as MNHEY and CDR2 as SMNVEV (reference sequence). The CDR3 contains 18 residues. The CDR3 sequence is CASRRAGTGGLGHQPQHF. CDR3 bases: TGTGCCAGCAGGCGCGCCGGGACAGGGGGATTAGGACATCAGCCCCAGCATTTT.

This clone was found once. This chain links TRBV3-1 (or the pseudogene TRBV3-2) with TRBJ1-4; D is ambiguous. The CDR3 sequence is 13 residues long. Trimming stripped 2 bases from V and 8 bases from J, with 9 bases between. Germline CDR1 is LGHDT and CDR2 is YNNKEL (reference sequence). CDR3 region: CASSQLRGEKLFF. CDR3 in DNA: TGTGCCAGCAGCCAACTTAGAGGGGAAAAACTGTTTTTT.

The chain uses TRBV2 and TRBJ2-7; the match to TRBD2 covers 10 bases. J lost 2 bases, V lost 5 bases, and 9 bases had no gene match. The CDR3 sequence is 16 residues long. CDR1 and CDR2 (germline): SNHLY, FYNNEI. CDR3: CASSNPGLARAYEQYF. CDR3 nucleotide sequence: TGTGCCAGCAGTAACCCGGGACTAGCGAGAGCCTACGAGCAGTACTTC.

The CDR3 DNA reads TGTGCCATCAGGGACAGGGATCGGAGTGAAGCTTTCTTT. It translates to CAIRDRDRSEAFF. The chain has TRBV10-3 and TRBJ1-1, with 8 nucleotides matching TRBD1. Losses at the gene ends were 6 bases for V and 7 bases for J; bases not matched to a gene: 7. The CDR3 runs to 13 residues. CDR1 and CDR2 from the germline V gene are ENHRY and SYGVKD.

The chain links TRBV5-1 to TRBJ2-3; a weak D match, TRBD2 (5 bases). The CDR3 has 11 residues. V was cut by 7 bases and J by 10 bases, with 13 bases left in between. Looked up from germline, CDR1 is SGHRS and CDR2 is YFSETQ. The CDR3 loop is CASGTGVAQYF. In DNA form, the CDR3 reads TGCGCCAGCGGAACCGGGGTGGCGCAGTATTTT.

V usage is TRBV5-8 and J usage is TRBJ1-2; 7 nucleotides align to TRBD1. This CDR3 contains 16 residues. Germline CDR1 reads SGHTS; CDR2 reads YDEGEE. The chain's CDR3 is CAGRGGPLEVGYGYTF. The CDR3 nucleotides are TGTGCTGGGCGAGGGGGCCCCCTGGAAGTGGGCTATGGCTACACCTTC.

The chain carries TRBV9 and TRBJ1-1; D is unclear. Trimming removed 3 bases from V and 2 bases from J, with 8 bases in between. CDR3 size: 13 residues. Looked up from germline, CDR1 is SGDLS and CDR2 is YYNGEE. The CDR3: CASSAHPNTEAFF. The CDR3 bases are TGTGCCAGCAGCGCCCATCCAAACACTGAAGCTTTCTTT.